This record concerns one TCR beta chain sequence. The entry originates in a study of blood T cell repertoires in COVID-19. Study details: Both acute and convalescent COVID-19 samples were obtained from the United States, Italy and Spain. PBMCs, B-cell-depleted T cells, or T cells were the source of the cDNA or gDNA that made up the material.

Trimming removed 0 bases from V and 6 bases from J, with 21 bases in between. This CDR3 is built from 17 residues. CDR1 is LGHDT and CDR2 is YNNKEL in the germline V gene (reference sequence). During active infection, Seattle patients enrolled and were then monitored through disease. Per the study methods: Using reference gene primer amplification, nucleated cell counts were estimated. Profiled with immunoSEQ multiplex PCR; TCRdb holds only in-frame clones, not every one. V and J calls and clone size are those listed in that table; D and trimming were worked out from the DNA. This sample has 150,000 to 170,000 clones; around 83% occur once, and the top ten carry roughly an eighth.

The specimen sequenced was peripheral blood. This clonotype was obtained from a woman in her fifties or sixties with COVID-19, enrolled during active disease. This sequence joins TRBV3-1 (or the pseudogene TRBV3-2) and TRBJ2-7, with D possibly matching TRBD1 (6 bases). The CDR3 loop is CASSQELGPRGRGEQYF. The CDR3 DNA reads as TGTGCCAGCAGCCAAGAGCTGGGACCTAGGGGGAGAGGCGAGCAGTACTTC.